A selection of T cell receptor beta chains follows, all from one sample in a study of T-cell reconstitution after alpha-beta-depleted transplantation in children. One entry per CDR3 protein, called by TCRdb with MiXCR from the PCR reads. The data hold more than 200,000 distinct CDR3 sequences, with about 26% observed a single time. The specimen was PBMCs, collected before TCRalphabeta/CD19-depleted stem cell transplant. The receptors shown here come from a girl aged 2 to 9 with Fanconi anemia, due to receive a stem cell transplant. Both conserved end residues are part of each CDR3. D genes are given only for firm matches. The size of a clone is reported for some rows only, either as once, few or many, or as a class for expanded clones.

TRBJ1-1,TRBV20-1,13,many,TRBD1,CSARRTGNTEAFF,TGCAGTGCTAGACGGACAGGGAACACTGAAGCTTTCTTT
TRBJ2-6,TRBV20-1,16,many,.,CSASPLPSSGANVLTF,TGCAGTGCCAGCCCCTTACCCAGCTCTGGGGCCAACGTCCTGACTTTC
TRBJ2-3,TRBV20-1,13,.,.,CSASNQFTDTQYF,TGCAGTGCTAGCAACCAGTTCACAGATACGCAGTATTTT
TRBJ2-1,TRBV29-1,12,few,TRBD1,CSVDEQGIEQFF,TGCAGCGTTGATGAACAGGGGATTGAGCAGTTCTTC
TRBJ2-1,TRBV6-5,16,many,.,CASSYSTGVSYNEQFF,TGTGCCAGCAGTTACTCGACCGGCGTCTCCTACAATGAGCAGTTCTTC
TRBJ2-3,TRBV6-1,16,.,.,CASSGVGGLRGDTQYF,TGTGCCAGCAGTGGCGTGGGGGGCCTTCGCGGAGATACGCAGTATTTT
TRBJ2-1,TRBV28,16,many,TRBD2,CASGLTSGTIYNEQFF,TGTGCCAGCGGATTGACTAGCGGGACGATCTACAATGAGCAGTTCTTC
TRBJ2-7,TRBV5-1,14,many,TRBD2,CASSLSGGDYEQYF,TGCGCCAGCAGCTTGAGCGGGGGGGATTACGAGCAGTACTTC
TRBJ2-1,TRBV20-1,16,.,TRBD2,CSAQTSGAVPPYEQFF,TGCAGTGCGCAGACTAGCGGGGCGGTTCCCCCCTATGAGCAGTTCTTC
TRBJ1-1,TRBV6-1,15,few,.,CASSPKTGANTEAFF,TGTGCCAGCAGCCCCAAGACAGGAGCTAACACTGAAGCTTTCTTT
TRBJ2-7,TRBV7-6,14,.,.,CASSLAEASYEQYF,TGTGCCAGCAGCTTAGCCGAGGCCTCCTACGAGCAGTACTTC
TRBJ2-1,TRBV18,17,few,.,CASYHTREGLLGNEQFF,TGTGCCAGCTACCATACACGAGAGGGCCTCTTGGGGAATGAGCAGTTCTTC
TRBJ2-3,TRBV29-1,12,few,.,CSDGLFTDTQYF,TGCAGCGATGGGCTCTTCACAGATACGCAGTATTTT
TRBJ2-3,TRBV30,13,.,.,CAWRIRGTDTQYF,TGTGCCTGGAGGATTAGGGGCACAGATACGCAGTATTTT
TRBJ2-3,TRBV6-5,15,.,.,CASSYGGVSTDTQYF,TGTGCCAGCAGTTATGGAGGGGTGAGCACAGATACGCAGTATTTT
TRBJ2-5,TRBV10-3,14,many,.,CAISDLGEQETQYF,TGTGCCATCAGTGATTTGGGGGAACAAGAGACCCAGTACTTC
TRBJ2-1,TRBV12-3/TRBV12-4,15,few,.,CASTGGPSSYNEQFF,TGTGCCAGCACCGGAGGGCCGAGCTCCTACAATGAGCAGTTCTTC
TRBJ2-3,TRBV5-1,15,.,TRBD2,CASSLSTSEADTQYF,TGCGCCAGCAGCCTTTCGACTAGCGAAGCAGATACGCAGTATTTT
TRBJ1-1,TRBV5-1,17,.,.,CASSLVAGIRENTEAFF,TGCGCCAGCAGCTTGGTTGCGGGGATAAGGGAGAACACTGAAGCTTTCTTT
TRBJ2-5,TRBV27,11,few,.,CASMVGETQYF,TGTGCCAGCATGGTTGGAGAGACCCAGTACTTC
TRBJ2-1,TRBV20-1,17,few,TRBD2,CSASRGTTSGRYNEQFF,TGCAGTGCTAGTAGGGGGACCACTAGCGGGAGGTACAATGAGCAGTTCTTC
TRBJ2-7,TRBV20-1,14,.,.,CSANRLDFTYEQYF,TGCAGTGCCAACAGACTGGACTTTACCTACGAGCAGTACTTC
TRBJ2-5,TRBV29-1,13,many,TRBD2,CSVDSSGRETQYF,TGCAGCGTCGACTCTAGCGGGAGAGAGACCCAGTACTTC
TRBJ1-6,TRBV2,16,many,TRBD1,CAIDLRAGGNNSPLHF,TGTGCCATCGACCTCCGAGCAGGGGGGAATAATTCACCCCTCCACTTT